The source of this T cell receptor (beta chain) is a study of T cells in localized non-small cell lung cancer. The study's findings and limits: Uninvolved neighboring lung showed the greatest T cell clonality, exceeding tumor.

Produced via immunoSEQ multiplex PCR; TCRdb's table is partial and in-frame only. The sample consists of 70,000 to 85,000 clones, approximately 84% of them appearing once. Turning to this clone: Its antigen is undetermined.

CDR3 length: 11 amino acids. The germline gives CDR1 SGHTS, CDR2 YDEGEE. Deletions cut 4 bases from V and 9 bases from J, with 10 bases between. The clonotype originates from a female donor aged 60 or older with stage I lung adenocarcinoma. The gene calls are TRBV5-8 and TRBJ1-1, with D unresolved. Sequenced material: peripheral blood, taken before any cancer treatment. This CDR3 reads CASSRLAQAFF. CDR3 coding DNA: TGTGCCAGCAGCCGCCTGGCACAAGCTTTCTTT.